Sequencing of this T cell receptor (beta chain) was carried out in a study of identical twins. Study-wide points: Partly confounded zero-insertion analyses could result from invariant MAIT and iNKT cells. A cross-sectional statistical analysis, not follow-up of the same donors, supported the conclusions. In monozygotic twins, models underestimated the sharing of out-of-frame TCR alpha.

TCRdb fed the 5' RACE reads into MiXCR, producing one record per CDR3 protein. The sample holds 450,000 or so distinct CDR3 sequences, over 12% seen once. Germline V gene data show CDR1 as SGHTA and CDR2 as FQGNSA. The CDR3 length is 15 residues. The V end lost 5 bases, the J end lost 4 bases, and 17 bases lay between the germline ends. A note on this clonotype: The antigen is not known.

Each donor (without exception) was a healthy Caucasian. The same sample was also used in a study of yellow fever vaccine responses in identical twins.

Sequencing was performed on CD4+ T cells sorted from blood. The chain joins TRBV7-2 to TRBJ2-5; possible D gene TRBD2, 6 bases. This sequence was found in a woman between 18 and 29 years old in good health. The CDR3 here is CASSERWGRRETQYF. The CDR3 DNA reads as TGTGCCAGCAGCGAGCGATGGGGGAGGCGAGAGACCCAGTACTTC. Together with reference TRBV7-2 and TRBJ2-5, the CDR3 gives the full variable domain: GAGVSQSPSNKVTEKGKDVELRCDPISGHTALYWYRQSLGQGLEFLIYFQGNSAPDKSGLPSDRFSAERTGGSVSTLTIQRTQQEDSAVYLCASSERWGRRETQYFGPGTRLLVL.